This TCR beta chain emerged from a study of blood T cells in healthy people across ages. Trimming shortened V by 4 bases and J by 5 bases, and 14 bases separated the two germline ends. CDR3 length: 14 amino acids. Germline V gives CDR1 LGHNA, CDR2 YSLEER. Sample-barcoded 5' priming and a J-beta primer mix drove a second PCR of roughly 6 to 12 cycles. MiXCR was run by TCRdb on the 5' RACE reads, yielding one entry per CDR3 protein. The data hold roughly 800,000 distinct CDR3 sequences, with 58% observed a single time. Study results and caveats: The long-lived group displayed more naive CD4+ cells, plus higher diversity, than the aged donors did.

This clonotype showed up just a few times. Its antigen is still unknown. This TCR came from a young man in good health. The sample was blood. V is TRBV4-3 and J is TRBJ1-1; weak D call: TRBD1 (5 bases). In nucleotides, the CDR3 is TGCGCCAGCAGCCGGGTGGGGCTGGGAACTGAAGCTTTCTTT. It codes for CASSRVGLGTEAFF.